This TCR beta chain stems from a study of CD8 T cells in ankylosing spondylitis. General study points: Earlier studies detected some motif variants in reactive arthritis synovial fluid and blood. Clones linked to disease were reported to show significant enrichment in matched ankylosing spondylitis synovial fluid. A CD8+ phenotype characterized the disease-linked clones, which were relatively rare in peripheral blood. A TCR beta motif of seven or eight highly homologous variants appeared characteristic of ankylosing spondylitis blood.

The CDR3 is 15 amino acids. V was trimmed by 3 bases and J by 4 bases, leaving 15 bases between them. Quantitative 5'-RACE with molecular barcodes produced the TCR beta libraries. A single record per CDR3 protein comes from TCRdb applying MiXCR to the 5' RACE reads. The sample includes a few hundred thousand distinct CDR3 sequences, roughly 8% of them seen just once. This clonotype was seen ten or more times. What it binds is not known. The clonotype was recovered from a male donor with ankylosing spondylitis. Sample: blood, either unsorted or a sorted T cell fraction (not recorded which). V usage is TRBV12-3 or TRBV12-4 and J usage is TRBJ2-5, with TRBD2 as a possible D gene (5 bases). This chain's CDR3 is CASSFTGEGPETQYF. In DNA, the CDR3 is TGTGCCAGCAGTTTTACGGGTGAGGGCCCAGAGACCCAGTACTTC.